This passage covers 19 T cell receptor beta chains from one sample sequenced in a study of shared clonotypes between healthy human individuals. The table came from immunoSEQ multiplex PCR; TCRdb's copy has only in-frame clones and leaves some out. The repertoire includes about 2.3 million clones, approximately 90% of them detected once, and about 0.41% sits in the top ten. The specimen was naive CD4+ T cells from PBMCs. Subset defined: CD45RA+ positively selected. These TCRs come from a man aged 18-30 years in good health. Some clones in this sample may be carry-over from other donors' samples.

This clone was seen once. The V and J genes are TRBV10-3 and TRBJ2-3; 8 nucleotides line up with TRBD2. The V segment lost 0 bases and the J segment 6 bases; nucleotides outside the gene matches: 8. The CDR3 loop spans 16 amino acids. The V gene's germline CDR1 is ENHRY and CDR2 SYGVKD. This CDR3 reads CAISESGSGNGDTQYF. The CDR3 DNA reads as TGTGCCATCAGTGAGTCGGGTAGCGGGAATGGGGATACGCAGTATTTT.

V gene TRBV27 combines with J gene TRBJ1-5; 8 nucleotides match TRBD1. The junction had 9 bases not matched to a gene; V was cut back by 5 bases and J by 6 bases. The CDR3 sequence is 15 residues long. CDR1 and CDR2 from the germline V gene are MNHEY and SMNVEV (reference sequence). The CDR3: CASSLYWTGSQPQHF. The CDR3 nucleotides read TGTGCCAGCAGTCTATACTGGACAGGGAGTCAGCCCCAGCATTTT.

The chain carries TRBV5-4 and TRBJ1-2, with 9 bases that match TRBD1. Looked up from germline, CDR1 is SGHNT and CDR2 is YYREEE (reference sequence). With V trimmed by 4 bases and J by 8 bases, 12 bases remained unmatched. This CDR3 spans 15 amino acids. The CDR3: CASSPPGQGGLGYTF. CDR3 sequence (DNA): TGTGCCAGCAGCCCCCCGGGACAGGGTGGTCTGGGCTACACCTTC.

V gene TRBV6-4 combines with J gene TRBJ1-1; the D gene is possibly TRBD1 (5 bases). Germline V gene sequence: CDR1 MRHNA, CDR2 SNTAGT. The length of the CDR3 is 15 residues. Between the trimmed V and J ends, which lost 8 bases and 1 base, there was a span of 17 bases. The CDR3 nucleotides are TGTGCCAGCCACGAGGCCGGGACTAGGAACACTGAAGCTTTCTTT. It encodes CASHEAGTRNTEAFF.

The rearrangement links TRBV5-1 to TRBJ1-1; 10 positions match TRBD1. Per the germline V gene, CDR1 is SGHRS and CDR2 is YFSETQ. The V gene end was trimmed by 3 bases and the J gene end by 4 bases; junction bases not matched to a gene: 12. The CDR3 is 17 amino acids. CDR3 sequence: CASSSGTGDGSGTEAFF. CDR3 coding DNA: TGCGCCAGCAGCTCGGGGACAGGGGATGGTTCGGGCACTGAAGCTTTCTTT.

This clone was counted once. The chain joins TRBV5-6 to TRBJ2-1, with D unclear. From germline, CDR1 is SGHDT and CDR2 YYEEEE. V was trimmed by 0 bases and J by 10 bases, leaving 11 bases between them. This CDR3 is built from 13 residues. CDR3 in amino acids: CASSLGPGGEQFF. For the CDR3, the DNA is TGTGCCAGCAGCTTGGGGCCCGGTGGGGAGCAGTTCTTC. The full variable domain, completed using reference TRBV5-6 and TRBJ2-1, is DAGVTQSPTHLIKTRGQQVTLRCSPKSGHDTVSWYQQALGQGPQFIFQYYEEEERQRGNFPDRFSGHQFPNYSSELNVNALLLGDSALYLCASSLGPGGEQFFGPGTRLTVL.

This chain uses TRBV6-6 with TRBJ1-2; TRBD1 agrees at 7 bases. The CDR3 loop spans 14 amino acids. V was clipped by 6 bases and J by 1 base; unmatched bases: 5. Germline CDR1 and CDR2: MNHNY and SVGAGI (reference sequence). The CDR3 protein is CASSRDSYNYGYTF. The CDR3 DNA reads TGTGCCAGCAGCCGGGACAGCTATAACTATGGCTACACCTTC.

The J gene is TRBJ2-2, the V gene TRBV28; 9 positions match TRBD2. Trimming removed 2 bases from V and 1 base from J; junction bases left unmatched: 8. CDR1 and CDR2 (germline): MDHEN, SYDVKM. CDR3 length equals 18 residues. The CDR3 coding sequence is TGTGCCAGCAGTTTAAGGCTAGGTAGCGGGAGGAACACCGGGGAGCTGTTTTTT. Amino acids: CASSLRLGSGRNTGELFF.

The chain couples TRBV11-1 to TRBJ1-2; D gene uncertain. In germline, CDR1 is SGHAT, CDR2 FQDESV (reference sequence). The V and J ends lost 3 bases and 8 bases respectively, with 10 bases between them. There are 12 residues in the CDR3. DNA for the CDR3: TGTGCCAGCAGCTTGAACACCTACGGCTACACCTTC. It yields the protein CASSLNTYGYTF. The full variable domain, with the rest looked up from reference TRBV11-1 and TRBJ1-2, is EAEVAQSPRYKITEKSQAVAFWCDPISGHATLYWYRQILGQGPELLVQFQDESVVDDSQLPKDRFSAERLKGVDSTLKIQPAELGDSAMYLCASSLNTYGYTFGSGTRLTVV.

This sequence joins TRBV4-1 and TRBJ1-1, with a tentative D call TRBD1 (5 bases). Trimming took off 2 bases at V and 4 bases at J, with 11 bases between the two ends. From germline, CDR1 is MGHRA and CDR2 YSYEKL. The CDR3 contains 14 residues. CDR3 sequence reads: CASSQLTGFTEAFF. CDR3 coding DNA: TGCGCCAGCAGCCAACTAACAGGCTTCACTGAAGCTTTCTTT.

The rearrangement links TRBV6-1 to TRBJ2-7, with TRBD2 matching over 12 bases. CDR3 length equals 14 residues. The germline V gene encodes CDR1 MNHNS and CDR2 SASEGT. The V gene end was trimmed by 7 bases and the J gene end by 2 bases; junction bases not matched to a gene: 3. CDR3: CASTLAGGAYEQYF. CDR3 DNA sequence: TGTGCCAGCACCCTAGCGGGAGGGGCCTACGAGCAGTACTTC.

The chain has TRBV5-1 and TRBJ2-7, with D perhaps matching TRBD1 (6 bases). There are 15 residues in the CDR3. The germline V gene encodes CDR1 SGHRS and CDR2 YFSETQ. V shed 2 bases and J shed 4 bases, with 16 bases lying between them. The DNA for the CDR3 is TGCGCCAGCAGCTTTTACCCGGGACAAGATTACGAGCAGTACTTC. It specifies CASSFYPGQDYEQYF.

This chain links TRBV2 with TRBJ1-5; 7 bases agree with TRBD1. This CDR3 comprises 13 residues. Germline CDR1 and CDR2: SNHLY and FYNNEI. The V and J ends lost 6 bases and 6 bases, in that order; junction bases with no gene match: 5. DNA of the CDR3: TGTGCCAGCAGAGTAAGGGGGCCTCAGCCCCAGCATTTT. This encodes CASRVRGPQPQHF.

CDR3 sequence reads: CASSLTGATGELFF. The CDR3 region has the DNA TGTGCCAGCAGCTTAACGGGGGCCACCGGGGAGCTGTTTTTT. The chain is built from TRBV7-3 and TRBJ2-2; tentative D call: TRBD1 (6 bases). V dropped 0 bases and J dropped 4 bases, with 6 bases sitting between them. CDR3 length equals 14 residues. The germline V gene has CDR1 SGHTA and CDR2 FQGTGA.

The genes are TRBV2 and TRBJ2-1; the D gene is possibly TRBD2 (5 bases). This CDR3 comprises 14 residues. Trimming pared 2 bases from V and 12 bases from J, leaving 17 bases between. Germline V gives CDR1 SNHLY, CDR2 FYNNEI. CDR3 DNA: TGTGCCAGCAGTGAAAGCGGTTTCGGGTCTGGGCAGTTCTTC. Encoded protein: CASSESGFGSGQFF.

Comment on this clone: Additional DNA sequences in this sample encode the identical CDR3. This sequence joins TRBV5-1 and TRBJ2-7; 10 positions match TRBD1. Germline trimming cut 0 bases from V and 3 bases from J; bases unmatched to any gene: 3. The CDR3 sequence is 15 residues long. From germline, CDR1 is SGHRS and CDR2 YFSETQ. CDR3 nucleotides: TGCGCCAGCAGCTTGGTCGGGACAGGGGTCTACGAGCAGTACTTC. Amino acid sequence: CASSLVGTGVYEQYF. The full variable domain, with the rest looked up from reference TRBV5-1 and TRBJ2-7, is KAGVTQTPRYLIKTRGQQVTLSCSPISGHRSVSWYQQTPGQGLQFLFEYFSETQRNKGNFPGRFSGRQFSNSRSEMNVSTLELGDSALYLCASSLVGTGVYEQYFGPGTRLTVT.

This chain uses TRBV18 with TRBJ1-1; D is ambiguous. This CDR3 has 13 residues. V shed 2 bases and J shed 4 bases, with 8 bases lying between them. CDR1 and CDR2 from the germline V gene are KGHSH and LQKENI. The CDR3 spells CASSPDGITEAFF. As DNA, the CDR3 is TGTGCCAGCTCACCAGACGGGATCACTGAAGCTTTCTTT.

The chain recombines TRBV7-2 with TRBJ2-5; 7 bases are a match to TRBD1. Germline CDR1 SGHTA, CDR2 FQGNSA. The CDR3 has 16 residues. Trimming at V came to 6 bases and at J to 4 bases, leaving 14 bases not matched to a gene. CDR3 protein: CASSLISLQGRETQYF. CDR3 nucleotides: TGTGCCAGCAGTCTAATTTCCCTACAGGGGCGAGAGACCCAGTACTTC.

The V call is TRBV6-4, the J call TRBJ2-2, with unresolved D. The CDR3 totals 12 residues. Trimming removed 6 bases from V and 6 bases from J, with 8 bases in between. Germline CDR1 and CDR2: MRHNA and SNTAGT. CDR3 bases: TGTGCCAGCAGGGACCAGGCCGGGGAGCTGTTTTTT. This encodes CASRDQAGELFF.